This entry lists 26 T cell receptor beta chains sequenced from one sample in a study of T cell changes during pregnancy in multiple sclerosis. Here immunoSEQ multiplex PCR was the method, and the copy in TCRdb shows in-frame clones only, minus some. This table has 30,000 to 40,000 clones, 85% to 95% appearing once. The sample here was CD8+ T cells from peripheral blood mononuclear cells, taken in the third trimester of pregnancy. These receptors came from a female donor with multiple sclerosis, enrolled in a pregnancy study.

The rearrangement uses TRBV4-1 and TRBJ1-2; D call uncertain. Trimming shortened V by 3 bases and J by 6 bases, and 20 bases separated the two germline ends. The CDR3 has 16 residues. Germline loops: CDR1 MGHRA, CDR2 YSYEKL. The CDR3 is CASSQLSSGWTHGYTF. In DNA, the CDR3 is TGCGCCAGCAGCCAGCTCTCATCGGGGTGGACCCATGGCTACACCTTC.

In its sample, this clone was seen once. The V call is TRBV6-4, the J call TRBJ1-6; maybe TRBD1 (5 bases). The V end was cut by 5 bases, the J end by 7 bases, with 9 bases between. The CDR3 loop spans 13 amino acids. In germline, CDR1 is MRHNA, CDR2 SNTAGT. Here the CDR3 DNA reads TGTGCCAGCAGTAAGGGGCCCAATTCACCCCTCCACTTT. Translating it yields CASSKGPNSPLHF.

The chain links TRBV5-8 to TRBJ2-7; 7 positions match TRBD1. Germline assignment: CDR1 SGHTS and CDR2 YDEGEE. The junction had 24 bases not matched to a gene; V was cut back by 8 bases and J by 7 bases. This CDR3 has 17 amino acids. In DNA, the CDR3 is TGTGCCAGAGAGGGGCCGCTCGGACCGGGACAGTATGATGAGCAGTACTTC. It translates to CAREGPLGPGQYDEQYF.

The chain combines TRBV27 with TRBJ1-5, with TRBD1 as a possible D gene (6 bases). This CDR3 has 17 amino acids. V dropped 4 bases and J dropped 2 bases, with 18 bases sitting between them. Germline V lookup: CDR1 MNHEY, CDR2 SMNVEV (reference sequence). This CDR3 is CASSSRSMTGGNQPQHF. CDR3 in DNA: TGTGCCAGCAGTTCCCGGTCCATGACAGGCGGCAATCAGCCCCAGCATTTT.

The V call is TRBV2, the J call TRBJ2-2; no definite D call. The length of the CDR3 is 14 residues. Trimming cost V 3 bases and J 3 bases, with 8 bases left between them. Germline V lookup: CDR1 SNHLY, CDR2 FYNNEI. The CDR3 loop reads CASSDAGYTGELFF. The CDR3 nucleotides are TGTGCCAGCAGTGATGCAGGATACACCGGGGAGCTGTTTTTT.

This clone appeared a single time. The chain carries TRBV18 and TRBJ1-5; TRBD1 aligns across 9 bases. With 3 bases clipped from V and 5 bases from J, the junction kept 11 bases outside the gene matches. CDR3 length: 17 residues. From germline, CDR1 is KGHSH and CDR2 LQKENI. Written as DNA, the CDR3 is TGTGCCAGCTCACCCGGGACAGGGTTTATTGTCGATCAGCCCCAGCATTTT. Encoded protein: CASSPGTGFIVDQPQHF.

The chain combines TRBV9 with TRBJ2-2; the D gene is possibly TRBD1 (6 bases). This CDR3 comprises 12 residues. V dropped 9 bases and J dropped 6 bases, with 12 bases sitting between them. The germline gives CDR1 SGDLS, CDR2 YYNGEE. CDR3 in amino acids: CATSGDPGELFF. CDR3 nucleotide sequence: TGTGCCACCTCAGGGGACCCCGGGGAGCTGTTTTTT. Combining the CDR3 with reference TRBV9 and TRBJ2-2 gives the whole variable domain DSGVTQTPKHLITATGQRVTLRCSPRSGDLSVYWYQQSLDQGLQFLIQYYNGEERAKGNILERFSAQQFPDLHSELNLSSLELGDSALYFCATSGDPGELFFGEGSRLTVL.

The gene calls are TRBV10-3 and TRBJ2-5, with D perhaps matching TRBD2 (6 bases). Germline V CDR1 and CDR2: ENHRY, SYGVKD. The CDR3 is 18 amino acids. Trimming stripped 4 bases from V and 4 bases from J, with 25 bases between. CDR3 residues: CAISGSGLIDHILETQYF. The CDR3 DNA reads TGTGCCATCAGTGGATCCGGACTAATCGATCATATCCTAGAGACCCAGTACTTC.

A remark on this clone: At one of its ends the junction is not consistent with the germline gene, which may arise from a read error. The chain uses TRBV29-1 and TRBJ1-1, with D maybe TRBD1 (5 bases). The CDR3 runs 11 residues. Germline CDR1 and CDR2: SQVTM and ANQGSEA. CDR3 sequence reads: CSVSLGTGAFF. Written as DNA, the CDR3 is TGCAGCGTCTCACTGGGGACTGGAGCTTTCTTT.

The chain joins TRBV5-6 to TRBJ1-1; TRBD1 matches 12 bases. J lost 2 bases, V lost 4 bases, and 3 bases had no gene match. This CDR3 has 15 amino acids. Looked up from germline, CDR1 is SGHDT and CDR2 is YYEEEE. The CDR3 sequence is CASSGTGGGNTEAFF. CDR3 nucleotide sequence: TGTGCCAGCAGCGGGACAGGGGGCGGAAACACTGAAGCTTTCTTT.

The V gene is TRBV27, the J gene TRBJ2-7, with TRBD1 as a possible D gene (6 bases). Germline V gene sequence: CDR1 MNHEY, CDR2 SMNVEV (reference sequence). The CDR3 runs 13 residues. Trimming cost V 8 bases and J 7 bases, with 18 bases left between them. This CDR3 is CASGILQGREQYF. The CDR3 coding sequence is TGTGCCAGCGGAATCTTACAGGGCAGGGAGCAGTACTTC.

This chain links TRBV29-1 with TRBJ2-7, with 7 bases that match TRBD2. The CDR3 spans 13 residues. With V trimmed by 4 bases and J by 4 bases, 7 bases remained unmatched. In germline, CDR1 is SQVTM, CDR2 ANQGSEA. CDR3 amino acids: CSVGGGEGYEQYF. The CDR3 DNA is TGCAGCGTTGGTGGGGGGGAAGGGTACGAGCAGTACTTC.

The V call is TRBV11-2, the J call TRBJ1-2; 7 bases are a match to TRBD1. The CDR3 covers 17 residues. In germline, CDR1 is SGHAT, CDR2 FQNNGV. Trimming removed 1 base from V and 4 bases from J; junction bases left unmatched: 12. The CDR3 DNA is TGTGCCAGCAGCTTAGGAACAGGGGTTGGGGGAGGCTATGGCTACACCTTC. This sequence encodes CASSLGTGVGGGYGYTF.

The chain combines TRBV13 with TRBJ1-2; 12 positions match TRBD1. Unmatched junction bases numbered 5, after V lost 5 bases and J lost 7 bases. Germline values: CDR1 PRHDT, CDR2 FYEKMQ (reference sequence). There are 14 residues in the CDR3. CDR3 in DNA: TGTGCCAGCAGCACCGGGACAGGGGGCTTTGGCTACACCTTC. Translation gives CASSTGTGGFGYTF.

The V and J genes are TRBV13 and TRBJ2-7; 7 bases align to TRBD2. This CDR3 is built from 15 residues. Germline values: CDR1 PRHDT, CDR2 FYEKMQ (reference sequence). The V segment lost 1 base and the J segment 4 bases; nucleotides outside the gene matches: 7. The CDR3 here is CASSLEGGGRYEQYF. The CDR3 DNA follows: TGTGCCAGCAGCTTAGAGGGCGGGGGAAGGTACGAGCAGTACTTC.

V is TRBV5-1 and J is TRBJ1-2, with D hard to call. Trimming took 2 bases from V and 6 from J, leaving 8 bases between them. CDR1 and CDR2 (germline): SGHRS, YFSETQ. The CDR3 is 12 residues long. This chain's CDR3 is CASSLAQDGYTF. CDR3 in DNA: TGCGCCAGCAGCTTAGCCCAGGATGGCTACACCTTC.

The chain has TRBV5-1 and TRBJ2-7; tentative D call: TRBD1 (5 bases). The length of the CDR3 is 15 residues. CDR1 and CDR2 from the germline V gene are SGHRS and YFSETQ. The ends were cut back, 4 bases at V and 5 bases at J, with 19 bases in the middle. In nucleotides, the CDR3 is TGCGCCAGCAGCCCCCTCGGTGGGCAGGGCGACGAGCAGTACTTC. Translating it yields CASSPLGGQGDEQYF.

This chain uses TRBV2 with TRBJ2-1, with 9 positions matching TRBD1. Germline lookup yields CDR1 SNHLY and CDR2 FYNNEI. Trimming cost V 4 bases and J 8 bases; bases outside gene matches: 9. This CDR3 has 15 amino acids. CDR3 loop: CASSAVGQGYYEQFF. The CDR3 DNA is TGTGCCAGCAGTGCGGTGGGACAGGGTTACTATGAGCAGTTCTTC.

V is TRBV5-6 and J is TRBJ1-2, with no clear D. Germline CDR1 reads SGHDT; CDR2 reads YYEEEE. The CDR3 runs 12 residues. Trimming removed 0 bases from V and 7 bases from J, with 7 bases in between. The CDR3 here is CASSLGGAGYTF. In DNA form, the CDR3 reads TGTGCCAGCAGCTTGGGCGGAGCTGGCTACACCTTC.

The chain employs TRBV2 and TRBJ1-5; no definite D call. This CDR3 region has 12 residues. The germline V and J ends were trimmed by 6 bases and 5 bases, with 8 bases remaining between them. Germline V gene sequence: CDR1 SNHLY, CDR2 FYNNEI. In DNA, the CDR3 is TGTGCCAGCAGCGTCGGTGATCAGCCCCAGCATTTT. Translated: CASSVGDQPQHF.

The chain couples TRBV9 to TRBJ2-6; tentative D call: TRBD1 (6 bases). Germline-derived CDR1 and CDR2 are SGDLS and YYNGEE. This CDR3 contains 18 residues. Trimming left V 3 bases short and J 0 bases short, with 16 bases between. CDR3 protein: CASSENRVDGSGANVLTF. The CDR3 DNA follows: TGTGCCAGCAGCGAGAACAGGGTCGACGGCTCTGGGGCCAACGTCCTGACTTTC.

The chain joins TRBV7-3 to TRBJ1-1; D is unresolved. The germline V gene encodes CDR1 SGHTA and CDR2 FQGTGA. The CDR3 runs 13 residues. Trimming took 2 bases from V and 2 from J, leaving 6 bases between them. The CDR3 protein is CASSLSLNTEAFF. CDR3 DNA: TGTGCCAGCAGCTTATCTCTCAACACTGAAGCTTTCTTT.

The rearrangement joins TRBV6-5 to TRBJ1-6, with D maybe TRBD1 (5 bases). Germline values: CDR1 MNHEY, CDR2 SVGAGI. CDR3 length equals 15 residues. V lost 5 bases to trimming and J lost 6 bases, with 14 bases between them. The CDR3 DNA sequence: TGTGCCAGCAGTACCCCTGGGGGGTTTAATTCACCCCTCCACTTT. The encoded protein is CASSTPGGFNSPLHF.

As for this clone: The same CDR3 also results from other DNA sequences found in this sample. CDR3 protein: CASSPLAGYNEQFF. In DNA form, the CDR3 reads TGTGCCAGCTCACCTCTAGCGGGATACAATGAGCAGTTCTTC. The genes are TRBV18 and TRBJ2-1; 9 bases are shared with TRBD2. V dropped 3 bases and J dropped 4; count of bases not matched to a gene: 1. Looked up from germline, CDR1 is KGHSH and CDR2 is LQKENI. This CDR3 is 14 amino acids long. The full variable domain, rest sourced from reference TRBV18 and TRBJ2-1, is NAGVMQNPRHLVRRRGQEARLRCSPMKGHSHVYWYRQLPEEGLKFMVYLQKENIIDESGMPKERFSAEFPKEGPSILRIQQVVRGDSAAYFCASSPLAGYNEQFFGPGTRLTVL.

This chain links TRBV27 with TRBJ1-2, with 7 bases matching TRBD1. CDR1 MNHEY and CDR2 SMNVEV come from the germline V gene (reference sequence). The CDR3 length is 13 residues. The junction had 3 bases not matched to a gene; V was cut back by 4 bases and J by 4 bases. The CDR3: CASSSGTAYGYTF. CDR3 coding DNA: TGTGCCAGCAGTTCCGGGACAGCCTATGGCTACACCTTC.

The rearrangement links TRBV7-3 to TRBJ2-3; 8 bases agree with TRBD1. CDR3 length: 16 residues. Germline loops: CDR1 SGHTA, CDR2 FQGTGA. Unmatched junction bases numbered 4, after V lost 0 bases and J lost 2 bases. Written as DNA, the CDR3 is TGTGCCAGCAGCTTAACAGGGACAGGATACACAGATACGCAGTATTTT. Protein product: CASSLTGTGYTDTQYF.